The present T cell receptor (beta chain) was sequenced within a study of PD-L1 blockade in urothelial cancer. Libraries were prepared by immunoSEQ multiplex PCR; TCRdb keeps only in-frame clonotypes and omits some of them. In the table there are about 110,000 clones, 85% to 95% of which are singletons. Points on this clone: Its antigen remains unidentified.

Time point noted: peripheral blood 6 weeks after treatment start. Study-level results: Blood clones associated with the tumor expanded more at 3 weeks in durable-benefit patients.

Trimming cost V 1 base and J 0 bases, with 10 bases left between them. CDR1 and CDR2 (germline): SGHTA, FQGNSA. The CDR3 runs to 16 residues. The source material was PBMCs, sampled around atezolizumab (anti-PD-L1) treatment. This sequence was found in a man between 60 and 70 years old with urothelial cancer. The chain recombines TRBV7-2 with TRBJ2-1; D gene unclear. CDR3 DNA: TGTGCCAGCAGCTTAGAGTGGGCGAGCTCCTACAATGAGCAGTTCTTC. Translated, it gives CASSLEWASSYNEQFF.